Shown below are 27 T cell receptor beta chains from a single sample sequenced in a study of T cell responses to AZD1222 COVID-19 vaccine (dated by TCRdb to the early 2020s). Taken with the paper, the label for time point translates to: about 28 days (+/-7) after the second vaccine dose. The method behind the library was the immunoSEQ multiplex PCR assay. TCRdb holds this immuneACCESS table with in-frame rearrangements only. Some clones are missing; in checked studies, unresolved V genes explain under half, and the rest has no known cause. Recorded for this sample are 250,000 to 300,000 clones; 94% of them occurred a single time. The top ten clones comprise about 0.5% of the sample. This specimen was peripheral blood, taken 28 days after the second AZD1222 dose. These receptors all come from an adult who received the AZD1222 COVID-19 vaccine.

This clone appeared a single time. This chain connects TRBV28 to TRBJ2-7, with D perhaps TRBD2 (6 bases). Per the germline V gene, CDR1 is MDHEN and CDR2 is SYDVKM. Trimming took off 4 bases at V and 4 bases at J, with 11 bases between the two ends. The CDR3 spans 13 residues. This CDR3 is CASSWTGDYEQYF. The CDR3 nucleotides are TGTGCCAGCAGTTGGACGGGGGATTACGAGCAGTACTTC.

The CDR3 protein is CASSLSVNQPQHF. The CDR3 DNA is TGTGCCAGCAGTTTGTCTGTCAATCAGCCCCAGCATTTT. The chain couples TRBV12-3 or TRBV12-4 to TRBJ1-5; D remains ambiguous. This CDR3 comprises 13 residues. V gave up 3 bases and J gave up 3 bases, with 6 bases separating them.

This rearrangement joins TRBV15 to TRBJ2-7; TRBD2 might be the D (5 bases). The ends were cut back, 4 bases at V and 3 bases at J, with 10 bases in the middle. The CDR3 is made up of 13 amino acids. CDR1 is LNHNV and CDR2 is YYDKDF in the germline V gene (reference sequence). DNA for the CDR3: TGTGCCACCAGCAACCGGGGTCGCTACGAGCAGTACTTC. It yields the protein CATSNRGRYEQYF. Full variable domain (missing parts from reference TRBV15 and TRBJ2-7): DAMVIQNPRYQVTQFGKPVTLSCSQTLNHNVMYWYQQKSSQAPKLLFHYYDKDFNNEADTPDNFQSRRPNTSFCFLDIRSPGLGDTAMYLCATSNRGRYEQYFGPGTRLTVT.

This clone was seen once. The chain combines TRBV6-5 with TRBJ1-5, with 8 nucleotides matching TRBD1. Germline loops: CDR1 MNHEY, CDR2 SVGAGI. The CDR3 contains 15 residues. V trimming: 5 bases; J trimming: 4 bases; junction bases outside the gene matches: 7. CDR3 DNA sequence: TGTGCCAGCAGTAGACAGGGGAGGGGAAATCAGCCCCAGCATTTT. Translated: CASSRQGRGNQPQHF.

This chain joins TRBV3-1 (or the pseudogene TRBV3-2) and TRBJ2-7, with 7 bases that match TRBD2. Trimming at V came to 1 base and at J to 4 bases, leaving 7 bases not matched to a gene. The CDR3 has 15 amino acids. From germline, CDR1 is LGHDT and CDR2 YNNKEL (reference sequence). The CDR3 DNA follows: TGTGCCAGCAGCCAAGTGGCGGGAGAGGGTTACGAGCAGTACTTC. Protein product: CASSQVAGEGYEQYF.

The chain carries TRBV12-3 or TRBV12-4 and TRBJ1-1; D is uncertain. Trimming removed 4 bases from V and 9 bases from J, with 12 bases in between. The CDR3 consists of 12 residues. The CDR3 reads CASSSRVGKAFF. In DNA form, the CDR3 reads TGTGCCAGCAGTTCCCGGGTTGGAAAAGCTTTCTTT.

V gene TRBV2 combines with J gene TRBJ1-2, with D hard to call. Germline CDR1 and CDR2: SNHLY and FYNNEI. The length of the CDR3 is 16 residues. The germline V and J ends were trimmed by 6 bases and 4 bases, with 21 bases remaining between them. For the CDR3, the DNA is TGTGCCAGCAGCGCGGACTTCTTAGCGGGGATCTATGGCTACACCTTC. It is translated as CASSADFLAGIYGYTF.

The chain couples TRBV5-6 to TRBJ2-5; D is undetermined. Germline V CDR1 and CDR2: SGHDT, YYEEEE. The CDR3 loop spans 16 amino acids. The V end lost 0 bases, the J end lost 0 bases, and 12 bases lay between the germline ends. The CDR3 coding sequence is TGTGCCAGCAGCTTGGGTATTAGGGCAAACCAAGAGACCCAGTACTTC. The encoded protein is CASSLGIRANQETQYF. Full variable domain (outside the CDR3, taken from reference TRBV5-6 and TRBJ2-5): DAGVTQSPTHLIKTRGQQVTLRCSPKSGHDTVSWYQQALGQGPQFIFQYYEEEERQRGNFPDRFSGHQFPNYSSELNVNALLLGDSALYLCASSLGIRANQETQYFGPGTRLLVL.

This chain joins TRBV6-2 or TRBV6-3 and TRBJ1-1, with D unresolved. Germline CDR1 MNHEY, CDR2 SVGEGT. CDR3 length: 13 residues. Trimming took 2 bases from V and 6 from J, leaving 10 bases between them. CDR3 nucleotide sequence: TGTGCCAGCAGTTACAAGCCTTGGGCTGAAGCTTTCTTT. Protein sequence: CASSYKPWAEAFF.

On this clone itself: The same CDR3 also results from other DNA sequences found in this sample. The chain carries TRBV9 and TRBJ2-7; D is ambiguous. The V gene's germline CDR1 is SGDLS and CDR2 YYNGEE. This CDR3 has 13 amino acids. V lost 3 bases and J lost 0, with 7 bases in between. The CDR3 region is CASSGLSSYEQYF. The DNA of the CDR3 is TGTGCCAGCAGCGGGTTGAGCTCCTACGAGCAGTACTTC.

Only one count was recorded for this clone. This rearrangement joins TRBV21-1 to TRBJ1-2. TRBV21-1 is marked as a pseudogene. This CDR3 is built from 15 residues. The CDR3 DNA sequence: TGTGCCAGCAGCAAAATCCGGACCGGGAACTATGGCTACACCTTC. Encoded protein: CASSKIRTGNYGYTF.

The chain links TRBV3-1 (or the pseudogene TRBV3-2) to TRBJ2-1; 12 nucleotides agree with TRBD2. The CDR3 runs to 17 residues. The junction had 13 bases not matched to a gene; V was cut back by 4 bases and J by 9 bases. The germline V gene has CDR1 LGHDT and CDR2 YNNKEL (reference sequence). The CDR3 spells CASSPTSPGLAGSEQFF. For the CDR3, the DNA is TGTGCCAGCAGCCCTACCTCCCCGGGACTAGCGGGTTCTGAGCAGTTCTTC.

This chain joins TRBV10-1 and TRBJ2-1, with D unclear. The germline CDR1 and CDR2 sequences are WNHNN and SYGVQD (reference sequence). Trimming removed 5 bases from V and 8 bases from J, with 16 bases in between. This CDR3 comprises 14 residues. The CDR3 loop is CASSRGRAPYEQFF. For the CDR3, the DNA is TGCGCCAGCAGTAGAGGACGGGCCCCCTATGAGCAGTTCTTC.

This chain uses TRBV15 with TRBJ1-6; D may be TRBD1 (6 bases). The CDR3 has 18 amino acids. Trimming removed 0 bases from V and 7 bases from J, with 19 bases in between. CDR1 LNHNV and CDR2 YYDKDF come from the germline V gene (reference sequence). CDR3 protein: CATSRDVGGRGGNSPLHF. Here the CDR3 DNA reads TGTGCCACCAGCAGAGATGTGGGGGGCCGCGGTGGGAATTCACCCCTCCACTTT.

This clone is a singleton in its sample. V usage is TRBV28 and J usage is TRBJ2-6; TRBD1 matches 7 bases. With 7 bases clipped from V and 4 bases from J, the junction kept 7 bases outside the gene matches. Germline V lookup: CDR1 MDHEN, CDR2 SYDVKM. The CDR3 extends over 15 amino acids. The CDR3 here is CASTPTGTGANVLTF. In DNA, the CDR3 is TGTGCCAGCACCCCGACAGGGACCGGGGCCAACGTCCTGACTTTC.

This clone was picked up a small number of times. The gene calls are TRBV19 and TRBJ1-6; the D is unclear. The CDR3 has 12 residues. CDR1 and CDR2 from the germline V gene are LNHDA and SQIVND (reference sequence). Trimming stripped 3 bases from V and 9 bases from J, with 6 bases between. Written as DNA, the CDR3 is TGTGCCAGTAGTATCGGACCTTCACCCCTCCACTTT. It translates to CASSIGPSPLHF.

The CDR3 loop reads CASSLAGGSNQPQHF. The DNA for the CDR3 is TGTGCCAGCAGCTTAGCAGGGGGGAGCAATCAGCCCCAGCATTTT. The chain joins TRBV7-9 to TRBJ1-5, with D perhaps matching TRBD1 (6 bases). The ends were cut back, 0 bases at V and 1 base at J, with 7 bases in the middle. The CDR3 spans 15 residues. Germline-derived CDR1 and CDR2 are SEHNR and FQNEAQ (reference sequence).

The chain carries TRBV5-1 and TRBJ1-1, with 8 bases that match TRBD1. J was trimmed by 4 bases and V by 0 bases; bases with no gene match: 5. CDR1 is SGHRS and CDR2 is YFSETQ in the germline V gene. This CDR3 has 15 residues. This CDR3 is CASSLDGQGFTEAFF. The CDR3 DNA follows: TGCGCCAGCAGCTTGGATGGACAGGGATTCACTGAAGCTTTCTTT.

The V and J genes are TRBV4-1 and TRBJ1-4, with D uncertain. The CDR3 is 13 amino acids. CDR1 is MGHRA and CDR2 is YSYEKL in the germline V gene. Between the trimmed V and J ends, which lost 4 bases and 3 bases, there was a span of 6 bases. CDR3 nucleotide sequence: TGCGCCAGCAGCCCGGGTCCTAATGAAAAACTGTTTTTT. It yields the protein CASSPGPNEKLFF.

This clone was seen just once. V usage is TRBV28 and J usage is TRBJ2-6; D gene ambiguous. V shed 4 bases and J shed 12 bases, with 7 bases lying between them. Germline CDR1 and CDR2: MDHEN and SYDVKM. The CDR3 consists of 11 residues. DNA for the CDR3: TGTGCCAGCAGTTCTGTCGGCGTCCTGACTTTC. Residues: CASSSVGVLTF.

V usage is TRBV19 and J usage is TRBJ1-1; D remains ambiguous. In germline, CDR1 is LNHDA, CDR2 SQIVND (reference sequence). CDR3 length equals 15 residues. V was pared by 5 bases and J by 0 bases, with 13 bases between. The CDR3 reads CASSPAGMMNTEAFF. DNA of the CDR3: TGTGCCAGTAGTCCTGCGGGGATGATGAACACTGAAGCTTTCTTT.

CDR3 residues: CASSARLAANTGELFF. The CDR3 DNA reads TGTGCCAGCAGCGCCCGACTAGCAGCGAACACCGGGGAGCTGTTTTTT. The chain carries TRBV13 and TRBJ2-2, with 7 bases aligning to TRBD2. Germline V lookup: CDR1 PRHDT, CDR2 FYEKMQ (reference sequence). The CDR3 runs to 16 residues. V lost 5 bases, J lost 0 bases, and 6 bases stayed unmatched.

This chain connects TRBV7-9 to TRBJ1-2, with D perhaps TRBD1 (5 bases). Trimming left V 2 bases short and J 6 bases short, with 10 bases between. Germline assignment: CDR1 SEHNR and CDR2 FQNEAQ (reference sequence). The CDR3 is 13 residues long. CDR3 sequence reads: CASSLQRGDGYTF. The CDR3 DNA reads as TGTGCCAGCAGCTTACAACGGGGGGATGGCTACACCTTC.

The chain has TRBV6-5 and TRBJ2-7; possibly TRBD1 for D (6 bases). With 2 bases removed from V and 0 bases from J, the gap between germline ends came to 8 bases. This CDR3 is built from 14 residues. Germline lookup yields CDR1 MNHEY and CDR2 SVGAGI. CDR3 sequence: CASSYRDNSYEQYF. The CDR3 bases are TGTGCCAGCAGTTACCGGGACAACTCCTACGAGCAGTACTTC.

This rearrangement joins TRBV19 to TRBJ2-2; D is possibly TRBD2 (5 bases). The CDR3 sequence is 13 residues long. The germline V gene has CDR1 LNHDA and CDR2 SQIVND (reference sequence). The V end was cut by 4 bases, the J end by 4 bases, with 7 bases between. The DNA for the CDR3 is TGTGCCAGTAGTACCACTAGCACCGGGGAGCTGTTTTTT. Its protein product is CASSTTSTGELFF.

J is TRBJ1-1 and V is TRBV20-1; perhaps TRBD1 as D (5 bases). CDR3 size: 11 residues. Germline V gene data show CDR1 as DFQATT and CDR2 as SNEGSKA (reference sequence). DNA of the CDR3: TGCAGCGCAGACAGAACATCTGAAGCTTTCTTT. Encoded protein: CSADRTSEAFF.

The rearrangement uses TRBV6-2 or TRBV6-3 and TRBJ1-2; TRBD1 matches at 10 bases. This CDR3 region has 15 residues. Trimming took 4 bases from V and 4 from J; bases not matched to a gene: 6. Germline V gene sequence: CDR1 MNHEY, CDR2 SVGEGT. In DNA form, the CDR3 reads TGTGCCAGCAGTTCCCCGGGACAGGGGACCTATGGCTACACCTTC. Translation gives CASSSPGQGTYGYTF.